This TCR beta chain was sequenced in a study of neoadjuvant nivolumab and ipilimumab in lung cancer. With regard to this clone: What it recognizes is unknown.

The CDR3 runs 13 residues. V was cut by 7 bases and J by 2 bases, with 9 bases left in between. CDR1 is MDHEN, CDR2 SYDVKM, per germline. Study-level results: Only two of four nivolumab-treated tumors gained richness and clonality by surgery.

Using immunoSEQ multiplex PCR, the repertoire was profiled, and TCRdb retains in-frame clones only, with some absent. The top ten hold 6.1% of the sample, which has tens of thousands of clones, 65% to 85% seen once. The sequencing here drew on peripheral blood, taken before neoadjuvant nivolumab, alone or with ipilimumab. This receptor was taken from an adult with non-small cell lung cancer. The chain has TRBV28 and TRBJ1-3; the D is unclear. The CDR3, as DNA: TGTGCCAGCACTACAGATACTGGAAACACCATATATTTT. It yields the protein CASTTDTGNTIYF.